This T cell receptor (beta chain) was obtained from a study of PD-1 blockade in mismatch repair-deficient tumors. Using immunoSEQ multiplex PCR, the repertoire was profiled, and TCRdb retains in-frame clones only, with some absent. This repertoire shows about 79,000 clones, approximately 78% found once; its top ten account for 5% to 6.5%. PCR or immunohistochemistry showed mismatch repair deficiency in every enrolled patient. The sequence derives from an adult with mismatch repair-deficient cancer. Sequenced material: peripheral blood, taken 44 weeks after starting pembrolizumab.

CDR3 sequence reads: CASSLTETGEEEKLFF. CDR3 in DNA: TGTGCCAGCAGCTTAACCGAGACAGGGGAAGAGGAAAAACTGTTTTTT. The chain joins TRBV11-2 to TRBJ1-4, with 8 bases aligning to TRBD1. Per the germline V gene, CDR1 is SGHAT and CDR2 is FQNNGV. Trimming removed 2 bases from V and 8 bases from J; junction bases left unmatched: 10. The CDR3 length is 16 residues. Looking up the rest from reference TRBV11-2 and TRBJ1-4 gives the full variable domain: EAGVAQSPRYKIIEKRQSVAFWCNPISGHATLYWYQQILGQGPKLLIQFQNNGVVDDSQLPKDRFSAERLKGVDSTLKIQPAKLEDSAVYLCASSLTETGEEEKLFFGSGTQLSVL.